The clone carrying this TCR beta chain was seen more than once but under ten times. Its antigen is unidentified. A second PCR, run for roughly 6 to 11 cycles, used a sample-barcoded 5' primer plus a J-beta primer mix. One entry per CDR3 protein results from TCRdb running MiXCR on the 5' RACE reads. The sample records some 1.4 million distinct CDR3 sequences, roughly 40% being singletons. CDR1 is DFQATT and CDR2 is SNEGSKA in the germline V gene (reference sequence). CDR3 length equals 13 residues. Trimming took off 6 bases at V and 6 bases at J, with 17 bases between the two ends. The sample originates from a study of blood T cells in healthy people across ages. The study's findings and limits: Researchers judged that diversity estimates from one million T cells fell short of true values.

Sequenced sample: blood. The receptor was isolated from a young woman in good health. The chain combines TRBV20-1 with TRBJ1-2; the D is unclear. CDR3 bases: TGCAGTGCAAACCCCGGTCAATCTAATGGCTACACCTTC. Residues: CSANPGQSNGYTF.